The rows below give T cell receptor beta chains drawn from one sample of a study of T cells after posttransplantation cyclophosphamide. The method was immunoSEQ multiplex PCR; TCRdb's version includes in-frame clones alone and lacks a portion of them. The sample includes a few thousand clones, 83% of them seen just once. This specimen was CD4+ T cells sorted from blood, taken just over 240 days after a stem cell transplant with posttransplant cyclophosphamide. The source of these receptors is a male patient younger than 45 who received an allogeneic stem cell transplant from a related donor, was CMV-positive, and had no GVHD. Some T cells may originate from the graft donor. The CDR3 runs from the conserved cysteine through the conserved F or W. The D gene is left open where the match is weak. Size is omitted from some rows. Given values are once, few, many or a class for expanded clones.

v_call	d_call	clone_size	cdr3_length	j_call	cdr3_nt	cdr3_aa
TRBV10-1	-	-	14	TRBJ1-6	TGCGCCAGCAGTCCTCAGGGGATTAATTCACCCCTCCACTTT	CASSPQGINSPLHF
TRBV6-1	-	-	14	TRBJ2-1	TGTGCCAGCAGTGAACTTAGTATGTACAATGAGCAGTTCTTC	CASSELSMYNEQFF
TRBV29-1	-	-	14	TRBJ2-1	TGCAGCGTGGCGAGACTTGGTGGCTACAATGAGCAGTTCTTC	CSVARLGGYNEQFF
TRBV5-4	-	-	13	TRBJ2-7	TGTGCCAGCAGTTCCCTAGACCGATACGAGCAGTACTTC	CASSSLDRYEQYF
TRBV11-1	-	-	18	TRBJ2-3	TGTGCCAGCAGCTTAGGGCCGGGGCAGGGGCCTAGCACAGATACGCAGTATTTT	CASSLGPGQGPSTDTQYF
TRBV7-9	TRBD1	-	15	TRBJ2-7	TGTGCCAGCAGCCCCGGGGGGACAGGGGACTACGAGCAGTACTTC	CASSPGGTGDYEQYF
TRBV7-2	-	-	12	TRBJ2-1	TGTGCCAGCACCTTCGCGGACAATGAGCAGTTCTTC	CASTFADNEQFF
TRBV4-1	TRBD2	-	17	TRBJ2-1	TGCGCCAGCAGCCATTATATTTTAGCGGGAGGGCCAGTCGAGCAGTTCTTC	CASSHYILAGGPVEQFF
TRBV7-8	-	-	12	TRBJ1-1	TGTGCCAGCAGCCCTTTTGAGGGATTGGCTTTCTTT	CASSPFEGLAFF
TRBV7-2	-	-	15	TRBJ2-2	TGTGCCAGCAGCTTCATGTGGGAGAGGACCGGGGAGCTGTTTTTT	CASSFMWERTGELFF
TRBV5-6	-	once	12	TRBJ1-2	TGTGCCAGCAAACAGAAGCTATATGGCTACACCTTC	CASKQKLYGYTF
TRBV7-6	-	-	13	TRBJ2-4	TGTGCCACTAGCGCCCTAGAGGGAGACATTCAGTACTTC	CATSALEGDIQYF
TRBV19	TRBD1	-	14	TRBJ1-2	TGTGCCAGTAAGGATACGACAGGGATACATGGCTACACCTTC	CASKDTTGIHGYTF
TRBV6-1	TRBD2	-	15	TRBJ2-3	TGTGCCAGCAGGGCCGAAGCGGGGGGGAGAGATACGCAGTATTTT	CASRAEAGGRDTQYF
TRBV18	-	once	12	TRBJ2-2	TGTGCCAGCTCCACAGAAACCGGGGAGCTGTTTTTT	CASSTETGELFF